This paragraph reports one T cell receptor (beta chain). The antigen remains unidentified. Trimming left V 4 bases short and J 1 base short, with 13 bases between. This CDR3 has 15 amino acids. Germline V lookup: CDR1 LNHDA, CDR2 SQIVND (reference sequence). This entry comes from a study of cytomegalovirus exposure and HLA in healthy donors. Across the whole study: An early data release held around 80 million unique TCRs from HLA-typed donors. Study outcomes and limitations: Cytomegalovirus-associated TCR beta chains were listed, numbering 164. Despite most TCR sequences being rare, some public TCRs occurred in many donors. The authors reported that TCR beta sequences could predict HLA-A and HLA-B alleles. These predictions were accurate for most subjects in the first cohort.

This PCR relied on a set of 60 Vbeta primers and 13 Jbeta primers. Only in-frame clones appear in the TCRdb table, and some are missing; sequencing was by immunoSEQ multiplex PCR. The table shows around 150,000 clones, with 65% to 85% occurring only once. V usage is TRBV19 and J usage is TRBJ1-1, with D tentatively TRBD1 (5 bases). Material for sequencing was PBMCs. The origin of this receptor is a woman aged 40 to 49 in good health and CMV-seropositive. CDR3 nucleotides: TGTGCCAGTAGTAGACTCGAACAGGCGAACACTGAAGCTTTCTTT. This gives the protein CASSRLEQANTEAFF.